These 8 T cell receptor beta chains originate from one sample sequenced in a study of blood T cell repertoires in COVID-19. Assay used: immunoSEQ multiplex PCR; TCRdb lists only in-frame clones, some missing. Of 200,000 to 250,000 clones listed, around 84% were seen once; the top ten hold roughly 4.6%. The sample consisted of peripheral blood. The receptors stem from a woman aged 55-75 years who had recovered from COVID-19.

For the CDR3, the DNA is TGTGCCAGCACCCGAGCGGGGGGTTACAATGAGCAGTTCTTC. Translated: CASTRAGGYNEQFF. The V call is TRBV27, the J call TRBJ2-1, with 9 bases identical to TRBD2. This CDR3 contains 14 residues. Germline V gives CDR1 MNHEY, CDR2 SMNVEV (reference sequence). J was trimmed by 4 bases and V by 7 bases; bases with no gene match: 5.

The chain employs TRBV9 and TRBJ1-5; no firm D call. The V and J ends lost 0 bases and 0 bases respectively, with 7 bases between them. The CDR3 has 15 amino acids. Looked up from germline, CDR1 is SGDLS and CDR2 is YYNGEE. The CDR3 DNA follows: TGTGCCAGCAGCGTAGGGTCGAGTAGCAATCAGCCCCAGCATTTT. It is translated as CASSVGSSSNQPQHF.

The J gene is TRBJ2-2, the V gene TRBV6-5; tentatively, D is TRBD1 (5 bases). Looked up from germline, CDR1 is MNHEY and CDR2 is SVGAGI. The CDR3 is 16 residues long. V lost 0 bases and J 5 bases, leaving 13 bases between the germline ends. Here the CDR3 reads CASSYSGLLGTGELFF. CDR3 nucleotides: TGTGCCAGCAGTTACTCGGGGCTGCTGGGAACCGGGGAGCTGTTTTTT.

This chain links TRBV10-3 with TRBJ1-1; D is uncertain. Germline V gene data show CDR1 as ENHRY and CDR2 as SYGVKD. Trimming shortened V by 3 bases and J by 0 bases, and 8 bases separated the two germline ends. The CDR3 totals 14 residues. CDR3 sequence reads: CAISEEGMNTEAFF. The CDR3 DNA follows: TGTGCCATCAGTGAAGAGGGAATGAACACTGAAGCTTTCTTT.

This clone has a single count. The chain combines TRBV30 with TRBJ2-5; possibly TRBD2 for D (6 bases). Germline V lookup: CDR1 GTSNPN, CDR2 SVGIG (reference sequence). V shed 0 bases and J shed 5 bases, with 13 bases lying between them. The CDR3 is 14 residues long. In DNA, the CDR3 is TGTGCCTGGAGTGTTGGCTCAGGGAGGGAGACCCAGTACTTC. Translated: CAWSVGSGRETQYF. Complete variable domain (other parts from reference TRBV30 and TRBJ2-5): SQTIHQWPATLVQPVGSPLSLECTVEGTSNPNLYWYRQAAGRGLQLLFYSVGIGQISSEVPQNLSASRPQDRQFILSSKKLLLSDSGFYLCAWSVGSGRETQYFGPGTRLLVL.

V gene TRBV5-1 combines with J gene TRBJ1-3; 7 bases line up with TRBD1. V lost 4 bases, J lost 2 bases, and 9 bases stayed unmatched. CDR3 length equals 16 residues. Germline V lookup: CDR1 SGHRS, CDR2 YFSETQ. The CDR3 here is CASSPGTAHTGNTIYF. CDR3 sequence (DNA): TGCGCCAGCAGCCCGGGGACAGCCCATACTGGAAACACCATATATTTT.

The chain couples TRBV27 to TRBJ2-1; D possibly corresponds to TRBD1 (6 bases). V shed 2 bases and J shed 3 bases, with 17 bases lying between them. Germline CDR1 is MNHEY and CDR2 is SMNVEV (reference sequence). This CDR3 region has 17 residues. The CDR3 region has the DNA TGTGCCAGCAGTTTAGATGGAACAGGGATCGACTACAATGAGCAGTTCTTC. Encoded protein: CASSLDGTGIDYNEQFF.

CDR3 protein: CASEAGGPGGSNEKLFF. The DNA for the CDR3 is TGTGCTAGTGAAGCCGGGGGCCCAGGGGGTTCTAATGAAAAACTGTTTTTT. V is TRBV12-5 and J is TRBJ1-4; 7 nucleotides line up with TRBD1. After removal of 7 bases from V and 3 bases from J, the junction contained 14 bases not matched to a gene. Germline values: CDR1 LGHNT, CDR2 FRNRAP. The length of the CDR3 is 17 residues.